This T cell receptor beta chain came from a study of cytomegalovirus exposure and HLA in healthy donors (dated by TCRdb to about 2017). For the study in its entirety: An earlier analysis of some 620 of the donors reported 276 Gb of sequence data and 117 million unique TCR beta sequences obtained from about 179 million T cells. An early release covering 550 to 650 HLA-typed donors comprised about 300 gigabases of sequencing data and around 86 million unique TCR sequences. Among the roughly 400 genotyped donors, approximately 77% belonged to the genetic ancestry cluster associated with self-reported Caucasian donors. The study was designed to test whether signatures of past pathogen exposure could be identified by cataloging public T cell receptors. The study used immunosequencing to profile the T cell repertoires of some 600 subjects and linked those repertoires to cytomegalovirus serostatus. A separate validation cohort of 90 to 150 different subjects was used in addition to the roughly 620-subject first cohort. To predict cytomegalovirus infection status, the study combined high-throughput TCR immunosequencing, statistical association of individual TCRs with disease status, and machine learning. To study patterns of TCR occurrence, a later analysis re-analyzed previously published TCR beta repertoires from 650 to 750 donors and added high-resolution HLA genotyping. Rather than drawing on any new phenotypic data, the later analysis identified candidate immune exposures from TCR beta sequences and the way those sequences occurred across donors. To decide whether each TCR beta V gene segment behaved as functional or pseudogenic, an earlier analysis of over 500 of the donors relied on high-throughput TCR beta sequencing. Donor age, sex, ethnicity and CMV serostatus were collected together with the repertoire data. Genome-wide SNP genotypes for about three fifths of the roughly 670 donors were used in a later genetic analysis, which treated that subset as a discovery cohort. Every discovery cohort repertoire had been produced on one sequencing platform. Class I and class II HLA loci were covered by the typing at four-digit resolution. Typing coverage varied by locus: about 620-630 donors for A, B, C, DRB1 and DQB1; approximately 560 for DQA1; over 600 for DPA1; 400 to 480 for DPB1. Because of strong linkage in the cohort, roughly five DR-DQ haplotypes were treated as single units for association and clustering. Among 300 to 500 genotyped donors of the cohort, an average of roughly 230,000 unique TCR beta nucleotide sequences was sequenced per donor, of which about 18% were non-productive.

About this clone: Its antigen specificity is not known. Base qualities are missing; no much larger clone stands one base away.

What the work shows at the level of the full study, not this receptor alone: Correlated functional status among segregating V segments might reflect linkage disequilibrium, but an unknown experimental factor could not be ruled out. Compared with the 666-donor mean, donors in an Asian-associated ancestry cluster had fewer N-insertions in productive TCRs, according to a later genetic analysis. A later analysis reported that several top co-occurrence clusters appeared linked to parvovirus B19, influenza, CMV and Epstein-Barr virus. A further reported finding was that TCR beta sequences accurately predicted the HLA-A and HLA-B alleles for most subjects in the first cohort. For the cohort, immune exposure information was limited to CMV serostatus. When HLA alleles, especially DR and DQ, strongly co-occurred, TCR associations were difficult to assign to individual alleles. A later analysis found that most CMV-associated TCR beta chains appeared HLA-restricted, with HLA associations seemingly driven largely by CMV exposure. The study listed 150 to 200 TCR beta chains as associated with cytomegalovirus. A group of highly shared sequence variants was considered likely to be a technical artifact of the sequencing pipeline. HLA typing was unavailable for some donors at each locus, so association tests used only the typed subset. In an earlier analysis of some 500 of the donors, most TCR beta V segments appeared in productive rearrangements about 90% or about 30% of the time, broadly matching IMGT annotations. The authors suggested that the approach could potentially be generalized to other disease states and immunological phenotypes. At a false discovery rate of 0.05, a later analysis linked 15,000 to 20,000 TCR beta sequences to specific HLA alleles. Sequencing depth was assumed to be roughly uniform across donors in the presence/absence analyses, though that assumption may not hold. In a later analysis, TCR association rates were found to vary across HLA loci, with the most associated TCRs seen for DRB1 alleles and the fewest for HLA-C alleles. Most TCR sequences were seen in very few donors, while some public TCRs were found in many individuals. Because the 87-base-pair reads could not distinguish some IMGT-functional V segments, including TRBV6-2 and TRBV6-3, those segments were excluded. In vitro tests confirmed that three of the cytomegalovirus-associated TCR beta chains recognize cytomegalovirus antigens. A later genetic analysis associated a missense DCLRE1C variant with V-gene and J-gene trimming of TCR beta chains, and an independent cohort replicated the association. The classifier was reported to diagnose cytomegalovirus status with high specificity and sensitivity in both the original cohort and the validation cohort. Compared with equally common non-associated chains, HLA-associated TCR beta chains in a later analysis were more clonally expanded and had lower generation probabilities. Because counts were too low, 15 to 20 rarely observed V segments, including chromosome 9 orphons, were excluded from the earlier analysis of several hundred of the donors. The cohort was sequenced for TCR beta chains only, and without alpha or paired-chain data the features that could be detected were limited.

From a lookup of the germline V gene (reference sequence), CDR1 and CDR2 are GTSNPN and SVGIG. The CDR3 sequence holds 15 residues, the cysteine and phenylalanine included. Only CDR3 DNA is held: 45 bases, read in frame from base 1. The junction carries 15 bases between V and J, which are trimmed by 0 bases and 4 bases respectively. The cohort was made up of under 800 healthy bone marrow donors. Cohort members were all nominally healthy when sampled, although unrecorded immune exposures were likely present. The donor tested CMV seronegative and was one of the 352 seronegative cohort members. Every donor gave a peripheral blood sample, and the peripheral blood mononuclear cells from that sample were used for TCR beta sequencing. Genomic DNA was extracted from the blood cell samples with the Qiagen DNeasy Blood Extraction Kit. Library preparation was by the immunoSEQ multiplex PCR assay. A mixture of 60 forward primers for TCR Vbeta segments and 13 reverse primers for TCR Jbeta segments was used in the multiplex PCR. The CDR3 region of rearranged TCR beta genes was amplified from genomic DNA with a multiplex PCR assay. The Illumina HiSeq System was used to sequence the amplified TCR beta libraries as 87-base-pair reads. The source study handled its data this way. In a later analysis, tens of millions of unique TCR beta chains were counted across the roughly 700 repertoires, and approximately 9.9 million of these chains were shared by at least two donors. Raw reads were error-corrected and collapsed into unique sequences with a nearest-neighbor algorithm that merged closely related sequences to remove PCR and sequencing errors. Alignment of CDR3 sequences to IMGT reference sequences was used to assign V, D and J gene segments. For a sequence to be retained, a match of at least six nucleotides to both a V gene segment and a J gene segment was required. Rearrangements were classified as productive when the CDR3 lacked stop codons and remained in frame with V and J, and all other rearrangements were classified as non-productive. Following IMGT convention, CDR3 was defined as the stretch from the second conserved V-encoded cysteine up to the conserved J-encoded phenylalanine. The earlier analysis of about 560 of the donors excluded any sequence lacking an unambiguous match to a single V gene segment. In an earlier analysis of 587 of the donors, V segments were called functional above 56.7% productive rearrangements and were called segregating when the between-donor standard deviation exceeded 5%. To diagnose cytomegalovirus status from the catalog of TCR beta chain sequences, a statistical classification framework was built. A later analysis assigned V and J genes by comparing TCR nucleotide sequences with IMGT/GENE-DB human TR gene sequences. In a later analysis, CDR3 sequences and most-parsimonious VDJ recombination scenarios were assigned using the TCRdist pipeline. A later analysis defined each TCR beta chain by its CDR3 amino acid sequence plus V-gene family, and excluded reads lacking a unique V-gene family. To address suspected cross-contamination and a sequencing artifact, a later analysis removed roughly 580 highly shared, low-generation-probability nucleotide sequences. In a later analysis, a clonal expansion index for each public chain was calculated from normalized within-repertoire ranks of inferred template counts. Generation probabilities in a later analysis came from a VDJ recombination model fitted to out-of-frame rearrangements, and those results were checked against IGoR. In a later analysis, TCR-TCR, TCR-HLA and TCR-CMV co-occurrence was scored with hypergeometric tests, and a repertoire-size bias correction was applied to TCR pairs. False discovery rates were estimated in a later analysis by permuting HLA or CMV assignments 20 times. In a later analysis, co-occurring TCRs were grouped using DBSCAN, with TCRdist sequence similarity added in when clustering inside HLA-allele-positive subsets. Repertoires with fewer than 30,000 or more than 120,000 public chains were left out of co-occurrence clustering, as were about five repertoires with anomalous nucleotide sharing. TCRdb provides this immuneACCESS table in a form limited to in-frame rearrangements. Some clones are lacking; in checked studies, under half of them reflect an unresolved V gene, and why the rest are absent is not known. For V, J and clone size, that table is used; D and trimming come from the DNA. For this sample there are around 110,000 clones; more than 65% appear just once. 2% to 2.5% of the sample comes from the top ten.

The rearranged chain carries TRBV30 and TRBJ2-5, and TRBD1 may be the D gene, going by 5 matching bases. The material sequenced was PBMCs. This receptor was obtained from a man younger than 45 in good health and CMV-seronegative. The nucleotides read TGTGCCTGGAGTGTAGGGGCCGCAGGCACAGAGACCCAGTACTTC. The encoded protein is CAWSVGAAGTETQYF.